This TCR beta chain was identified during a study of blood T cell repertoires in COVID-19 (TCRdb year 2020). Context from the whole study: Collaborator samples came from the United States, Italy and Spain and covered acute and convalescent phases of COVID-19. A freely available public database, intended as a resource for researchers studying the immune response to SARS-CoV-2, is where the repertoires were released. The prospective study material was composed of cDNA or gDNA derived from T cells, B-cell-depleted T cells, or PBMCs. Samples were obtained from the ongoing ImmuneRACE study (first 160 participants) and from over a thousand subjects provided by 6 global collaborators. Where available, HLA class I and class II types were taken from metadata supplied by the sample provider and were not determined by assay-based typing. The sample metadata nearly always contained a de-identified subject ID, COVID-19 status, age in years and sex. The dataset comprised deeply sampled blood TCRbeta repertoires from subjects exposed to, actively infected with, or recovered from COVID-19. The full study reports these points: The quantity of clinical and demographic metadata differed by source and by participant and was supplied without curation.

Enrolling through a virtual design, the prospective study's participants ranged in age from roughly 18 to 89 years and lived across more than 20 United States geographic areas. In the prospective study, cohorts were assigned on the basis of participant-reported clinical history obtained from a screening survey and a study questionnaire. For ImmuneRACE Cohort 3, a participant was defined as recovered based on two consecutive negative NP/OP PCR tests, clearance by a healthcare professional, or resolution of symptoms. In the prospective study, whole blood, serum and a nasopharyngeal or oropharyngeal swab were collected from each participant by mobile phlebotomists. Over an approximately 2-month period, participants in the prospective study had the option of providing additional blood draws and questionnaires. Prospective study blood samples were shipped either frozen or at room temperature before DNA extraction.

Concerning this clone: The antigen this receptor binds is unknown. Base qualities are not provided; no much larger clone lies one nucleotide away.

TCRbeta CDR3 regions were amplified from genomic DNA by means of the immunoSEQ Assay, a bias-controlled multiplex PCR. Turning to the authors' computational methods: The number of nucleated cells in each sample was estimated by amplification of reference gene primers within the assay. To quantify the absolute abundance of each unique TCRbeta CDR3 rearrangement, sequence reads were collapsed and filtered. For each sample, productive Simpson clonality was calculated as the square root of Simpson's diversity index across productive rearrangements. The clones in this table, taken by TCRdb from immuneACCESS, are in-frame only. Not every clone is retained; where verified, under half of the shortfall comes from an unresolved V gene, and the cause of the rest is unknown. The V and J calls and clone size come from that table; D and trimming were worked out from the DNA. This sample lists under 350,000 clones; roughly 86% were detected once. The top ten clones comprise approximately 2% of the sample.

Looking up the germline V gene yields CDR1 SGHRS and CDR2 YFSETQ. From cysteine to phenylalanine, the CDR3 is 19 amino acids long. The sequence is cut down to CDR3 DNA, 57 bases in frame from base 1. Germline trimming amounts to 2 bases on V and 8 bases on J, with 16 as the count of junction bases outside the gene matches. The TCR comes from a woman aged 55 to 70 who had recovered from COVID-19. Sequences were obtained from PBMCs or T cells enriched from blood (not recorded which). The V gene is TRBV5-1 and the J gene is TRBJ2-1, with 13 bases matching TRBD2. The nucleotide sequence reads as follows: TGCGCCAGCAGCTTAGAAGGACTAGCGGGGGCCCTCCGGGGGGATGAGCAGTTCTTC. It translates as CASSLEGLAGALRGDEQFF.